Sequencing of this TCR beta chain was carried out in a study of CD8 T cells in ankylosing spondylitis. Findings of the study overall: The study looked at matched synovial fluid samples from ankylosing spondylitis patients. Disease-linked clones were reported to be significantly enriched there. Peripheral blood held disease-linked clones only at relatively low frequency, and these were CD8+.

Making use of molecular barcodes, quantitative 5'-RACE generated TCR beta libraries. One entry per CDR3 protein results from TCRdb running MiXCR on the 5' RACE reads. The sample gives 350,000 to 450,000 distinct CDR3 sequences, 20% of which show up once; about 12% is in the top ten. For this clonotype: The antigen is unknown.

The CDR3 spans 15 residues. Per germline, CDR1 LGHDT and CDR2 YNNKEL (reference sequence). Germline trimming cut 5 bases from V and 4 bases from J; bases unmatched to any gene: 11. The material sequenced was blood, either unsorted or a sorted T cell fraction (not recorded which). The TCR sequence derives from a male donor with ankylosing spondylitis or in good health (not recorded which). The V and J genes are TRBV3-1 and TRBJ2-7; TRBD1 matches at 7 bases. The CDR3 loop reads CASSSGGLSDYEQYF. The CDR3 DNA follows: TGTGCCAGCAGCTCAGGGGGTCTAAGCGATTACGAGCAGTACTTC.